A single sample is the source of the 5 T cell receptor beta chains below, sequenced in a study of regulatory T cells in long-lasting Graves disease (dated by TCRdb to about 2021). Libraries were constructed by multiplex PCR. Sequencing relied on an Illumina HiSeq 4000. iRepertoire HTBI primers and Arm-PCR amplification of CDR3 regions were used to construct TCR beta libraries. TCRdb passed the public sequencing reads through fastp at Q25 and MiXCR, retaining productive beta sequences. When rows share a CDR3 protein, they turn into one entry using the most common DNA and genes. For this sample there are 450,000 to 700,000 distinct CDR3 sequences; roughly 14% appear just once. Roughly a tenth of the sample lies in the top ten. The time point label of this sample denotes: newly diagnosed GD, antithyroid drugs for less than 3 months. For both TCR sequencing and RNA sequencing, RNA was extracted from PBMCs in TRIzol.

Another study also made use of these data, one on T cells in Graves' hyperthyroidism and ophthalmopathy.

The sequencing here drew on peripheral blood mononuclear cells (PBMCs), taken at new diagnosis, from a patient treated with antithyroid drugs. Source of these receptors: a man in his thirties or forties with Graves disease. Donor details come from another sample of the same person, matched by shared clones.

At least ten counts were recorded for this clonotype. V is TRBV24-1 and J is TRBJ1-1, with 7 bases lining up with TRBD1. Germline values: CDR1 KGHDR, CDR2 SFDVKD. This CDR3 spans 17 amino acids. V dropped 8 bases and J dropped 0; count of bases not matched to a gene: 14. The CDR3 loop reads CATIQTGNKKMNTEAFF. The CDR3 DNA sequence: TGTGCCACCATCCAGACAGGGAACAAGAAGATGAACACTGAAGCTTTCTTT.

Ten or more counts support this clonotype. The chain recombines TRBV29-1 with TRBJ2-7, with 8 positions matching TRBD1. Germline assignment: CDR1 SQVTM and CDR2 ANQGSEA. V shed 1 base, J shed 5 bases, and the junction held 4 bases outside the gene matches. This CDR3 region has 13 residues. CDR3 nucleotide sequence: TGCAGCGTTGAAGTGGGACAGGTTGACGAGCAGTACTTC. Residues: CSVEVGQVDEQYF.

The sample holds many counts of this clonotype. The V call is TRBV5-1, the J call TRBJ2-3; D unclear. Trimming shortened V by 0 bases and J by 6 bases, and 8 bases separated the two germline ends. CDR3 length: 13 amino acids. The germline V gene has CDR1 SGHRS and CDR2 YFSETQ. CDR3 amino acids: CASSLVSPDTQYF. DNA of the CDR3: TGCGCCAGCAGCTTGGTGTCACCCGATACGCAGTATTTT. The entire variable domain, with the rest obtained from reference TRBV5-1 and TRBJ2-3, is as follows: KAGVTQTPRYLIKTRGQQVTLSCSPISGHRSVSWYQQTPGQGLQFLFEYFSETQRNKGNFPGRFSGRQFSNSRSEMNVSTLELGDSALYLCASSLVSPDTQYFGPGTRLTVL.

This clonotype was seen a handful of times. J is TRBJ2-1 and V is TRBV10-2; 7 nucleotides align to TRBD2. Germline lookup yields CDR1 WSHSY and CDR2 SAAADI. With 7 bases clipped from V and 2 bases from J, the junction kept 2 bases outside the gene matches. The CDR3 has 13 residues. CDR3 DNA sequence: TGCGCCAGCATGCTAGCGGCCTACAATGAGCAGTTCTTC. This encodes CASMLAAYNEQFF.

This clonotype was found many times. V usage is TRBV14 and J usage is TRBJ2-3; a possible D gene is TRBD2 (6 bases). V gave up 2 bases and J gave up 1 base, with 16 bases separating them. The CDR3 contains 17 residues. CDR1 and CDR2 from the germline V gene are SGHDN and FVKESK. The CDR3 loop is CASSQTQRAVGTDTQYF. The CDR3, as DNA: TGTGCCAGCAGCCAAACACAGCGGGCAGTAGGCACAGATACGCAGTATTTT. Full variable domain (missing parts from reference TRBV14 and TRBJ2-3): EAGVTQFPSHSVIEKGQTVTLRCDPISGHDNLYWYRRVMGKEIKFLLHFVKESKQDESGMPNNRFLAERTGGTYSTLKVQPAELEDSGVYFCASSQTQRAVGTDTQYFGPGTRLTVL.